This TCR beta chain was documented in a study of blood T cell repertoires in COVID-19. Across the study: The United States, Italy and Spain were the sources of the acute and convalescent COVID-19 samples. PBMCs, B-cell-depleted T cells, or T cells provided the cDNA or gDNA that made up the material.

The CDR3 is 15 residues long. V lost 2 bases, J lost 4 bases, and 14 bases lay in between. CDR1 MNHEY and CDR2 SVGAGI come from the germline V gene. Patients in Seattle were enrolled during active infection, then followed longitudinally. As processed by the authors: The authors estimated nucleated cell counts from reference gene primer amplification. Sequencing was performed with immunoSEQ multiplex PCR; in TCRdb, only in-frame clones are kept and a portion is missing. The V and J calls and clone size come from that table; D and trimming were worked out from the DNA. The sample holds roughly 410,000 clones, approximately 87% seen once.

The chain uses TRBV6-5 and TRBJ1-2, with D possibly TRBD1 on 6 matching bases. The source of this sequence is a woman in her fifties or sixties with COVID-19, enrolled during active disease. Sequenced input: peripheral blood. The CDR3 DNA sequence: TGTGCCAGCAGTTACCGGGGAGACAGGTTCTATGGCTACACCTTC. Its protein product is CASSYRGDRFYGYTF.